This TCR beta chain stems from a study of T-cell memory formation after mild COVID-19 (dated by TCRdb to about 2021). With respect to the entire study: TCR sequence clusters from the two donors were found to be largely donor specific. In two donors, T-cell clones that expanded and contracted after mild COVID-19 were tracked by sequencing TCRalpha and TCRbeta repertoires over time. Two young, previously healthy adult volunteers, one female and one male, were included in the cohort. Overall study results and their limits: From day 15 to 85, contracting clones showed balanced CD4/CD8 phenotypes, whereas a second wave of clones that expanded from day 15 to 37 leaned towards CD4+. Some responding clones were found in pre-infection memory, which suggests that pre-existing cross-reactive memory T cells took part in the SARS-CoV-2 response. Contracting CD4+ clones were located mainly in the CM and EM memory subsets, whereas CD8+ clones were found to be enriched in EMRA. SARS-CoV-2 specificity of the second-wave clones peaking on day 37 was not confirmed. The study covered only a couple of mild cases, and larger cohorts including severe cases with pre-infection samples were considered necessary.

CDR1 and CDR2 were assigned from the germline V gene (reference sequence) as MNHNY and SVGAGI. Deletion took 8 bases off V and 0 bases off J, with a span of 11 bases between the germline ends. The CDR3, from cysteine to phenylalanine, totals 15 residues. CDR3 DNA is the only sequence kept; it has 45 bases, read in frame from the first base. Reads for this sample came from an Illumina NovaSeq 6000. TCRalpha and TCRbeta cDNA libraries were constructed by 5'RACE with constant-segment primers, with sample barcodes and unique molecular identifiers being introduced. RNA was extracted from every sample with Trizol reagent. Amplification of the libraries took two PCR steps, and the second step added a second sample barcode plus Illumina TruSeq adapters. The libraries were sequenced on an Illumina NovaSeq using 2 x 150 bp paired-end reads. On the study's bioinformatics: With migec v1.2.7, reads were demultiplexed and then collapsed into UMI-guided consensus sequences. Using mixcr v2.1.11, UMI consensuses were aligned to TRA and TRB V and J templates and then assembled into clonotypes. Clonotypes were classified as expanded or contracted when called significant by both edgeR and NoisET, with noise models trained on biological replicates. For edgeR calls, the cutoffs were a false discovery rate-adjusted p below 0.01 and a log2 fold-change threshold of 1. As an exploratory analysis of dynamics, max-normalized trajectories of the 1000 most abundant clonotypes were examined by PCA with hierarchical clustering. The CD4 or CD8 phenotype of responding clones was assigned using the separately sequenced CD4+ and CD8+ repertoires. TCRdb itself trimmed the public reads at Q25 with fastp, ran MiXCR and retained productive beta chains. A single entry per CDR3 protein holds the most common genes and DNA from its merged rows. The V and J calls here are based on TCRdb, not the publication. This sample comprises some 290,000 distinct CDR3 sequences, about a sixth of them detected only once. Jointly, the top ten make up around 23% of the sample.

Ficoll-Paque density gradient centrifugation was the method used to isolate PBMCs. As regards this clonotype: It lacks a known antigen. The input lacks base qualities; no much larger clone sits a single base away.

The sequence derives from a man aged 18 to 30 who had mild COVID-19 (a few samples of this study predate the infection). The sample titles of this study are shuffled in the database, so cell type and time point are left out; the donor was told from shared clones. The rearranged chain carries TRBV6-6 and TRBJ1-6; 6 matching bases give a weak D call of TRBD1. Sequencing was performed on PBMCs or a T cell subset sorted from them (not recorded which). Here is the DNA: TGTGCCAGCCGACAGGACTCCTCCTATAATTCACCCCTCCACTTT. This encodes CASRQDSSYNSPLHF.